This T cell receptor (beta chain) was identified during a study of CD8 T cells in ankylosing spondylitis. TCR beta libraries were made by quantitative 5'-RACE with molecular barcodes. MiXCR, run by TCRdb on the 5' RACE reads, gives a single entry per CDR3 protein. The sample gives 200,000 to 250,000 distinct CDR3 sequences, roughly 10% of which show up once; 21% is in the top ten. This clonotype was recorded a few times. Its antigen remains unknown. The CDR3 is 13 amino acids. Trimming cost V 5 bases and J 10 bases, with 12 bases left between them. Overall study findings and caveats: Disease-associated clones were CD8+ and fairly uncommon in peripheral blood.

The source material was blood, either unsorted or a sorted T cell fraction (not recorded which). The chain is built from TRBV12-3 or TRBV12-4 and TRBJ1-6; no firm D call. This TCR was recovered from a male donor with ankylosing spondylitis or in good health (not recorded which). The chain's CDR3 is CASSTVVGSPLHF. CDR3 DNA: TGTGCCAGCAGTACGGTCGTAGGGTCACCCCTCCACTTT.